Listed here is a single T cell receptor beta chain. Original processing methods: Using reference gene primer amplification, nucleated cell counts were estimated. TCRdb's copy holds only in-frame clones and misses some; the assay was immunoSEQ multiplex PCR. V and J calls and clone size are given by that table; D and trimming were obtained from the DNA. The repertoire holds fewer than 200,000 clones, with 80% to 90% as singletons. These data are taken from a study of blood T cell repertoires in COVID-19. Study background: The United States, Italy and Spain were the sources of the acute and convalescent COVID-19 samples.

Participants had their cohort set by participant-reported clinical history. The CDR3 runs to 13 residues. From germline, CDR1 is SGHRS and CDR2 YFSETQ. Trimming cost V 2 bases and J 6 bases, with 12 bases left between them. The receptor's source is a man in his forties or fifties who had recovered from COVID-19. Sequenced: PBMCs or T cells enriched from blood (not recorded which). The chain is built from TRBV5-1 and TRBJ2-7, with D possibly TRBD1 on 5 matching bases. In DNA, the CDR3 is TGCGCCAGCAGCTTCTCAGGGTCTGCCGAGCAGTACTTC. Translating gives CASSFSGSAEQYF.